A single sample gave rise to the 12 T cell receptor beta chains below, sequenced in a study of immune characteristics of hereditary and idiopathic chronic pancreatitis. Patients having total pancreatectomy with islet autotransplantation provided the chronic pancreatitis pancreas tissue. The assay was immunoSEQ multiplex PCR, and TCRdb's table has in-frame clones only and misses some. The repertoire includes 11,000 to 15,000 clones, 70% to 75% of them detected once, and 11% to 15% sits in the top ten. The sample consisted of pancreas tissue with hereditary chronic pancreatitis. Receptors originate from a human donor with chronic pancreatitis.

V and J are TRBV15 and TRBJ1-4, with 9 nucleotides matching TRBD1. CDR1 and CDR2 from the germline V gene are LNHNV and YYDKDF (reference sequence). Unmatched junction bases numbered 3, after V lost 3 bases and J lost 7 bases. This CDR3 contains 14 residues. For the CDR3, the DNA is TGTGCCACCAGCAGGGACAGGGGTGCTGAAAAACTGTTTTTT. Translated, it gives CATSRDRGAEKLFF.

The chain carries TRBV4-2 and TRBJ2-3, with 10 nucleotides matching TRBD2. CDR3 length equals 16 residues. The V gene's germline CDR1 is LGHNA and CDR2 YNFKEQ. V shed 0 bases and J 6 bases; nucleotides not matched to a gene: 6. CDR3 protein: CASSQDPAGGPDTQYF. The CDR3 bases are TGTGCCAGCAGCCAAGATCCAGCGGGAGGGCCGGATACGCAGTATTTT.

This clone was counted between two and nine times. The rearrangement uses TRBV15 and TRBJ1-6; 8 bases align to TRBD1. Germline assignment: CDR1 LNHNV and CDR2 YYDKDF (reference sequence). This CDR3 has 16 amino acids. The V segment lost 5 bases and the J segment 8 bases; nucleotides outside the gene matches: 11. CDR3 amino acids: CATSAIRGLYDSPLHF. The DNA of the CDR3 is TGTGCCACCAGCGCCATCAGGGGGCTATATGATTCACCCCTCCACTTT. Full variable domain (remainder filled in from reference TRBV15 and TRBJ1-6): DAMVIQNPRYQVTQFGKPVTLSCSQTLNHNVMYWYQQKSSQAPKLLFHYYDKDFNNEADTPDNFQSRRPNTSFCFLDIRSPGLGDTAMYLCATSAIRGLYDSPLHFGNGTRLTVT.

The CDR3 loop is CASSQGTSLTGELFF. The CDR3 DNA sequence: TGCGCCAGCAGCCAAGGGACTAGCCTCACCGGGGAGCTGTTTTTT. This rearrangement joins TRBV4-1 to TRBJ2-2, with TRBD2 identical over 8 bases. The junction had 2 bases not matched to a gene; V was cut back by 1 base and J by 4 bases. Germline values: CDR1 MGHRA, CDR2 YSYEKL. The CDR3 loop spans 15 amino acids.

The gene calls are TRBV5-1 and TRBJ1-5; D gene uncertain. Germline lookup yields CDR1 SGHRS and CDR2 YFSETQ. This CDR3 contains 13 residues. Trimming left V 0 bases short and J 4 bases short, with 5 bases between. Here the CDR3 DNA reads TGCGCCAGCAGCTTGGGGGAGAATCAGCCCCAGCATTTT. Encoded protein: CASSLGENQPQHF.

This clone was seen just once. J is TRBJ2-1 and V is TRBV10-3, with 12 bases identical to TRBD2. Trimming cost V 2 bases and J 8 bases; bases outside gene matches: 13. The V gene's germline CDR1 is ENHRY and CDR2 SYGVKD. This CDR3 is built from 18 residues. The CDR3 here is CAISEQELAGGFNHEQFF. The DNA for the CDR3 is TGTGCCATCAGTGAGCAAGAACTAGCGGGAGGATTTAACCATGAGCAGTTCTTC.

J is TRBJ2-7 and V is TRBV6-1; 9 nucleotides line up with TRBD2. This CDR3 has 15 residues. Germline CDR1 MNHNS, CDR2 SASEGT. Trimming at V came to 2 bases and at J to 2 bases, leaving 4 bases not matched to a gene. The CDR3 is CASSESASGAYEQYF. The DNA for the CDR3 is TGTGCCAGCAGTGAATCGGCTAGCGGGGCCTACGAGCAGTACTTC.

The chain combines TRBV5-4 with TRBJ2-2; 10 bases are a match to TRBD2. This CDR3 contains 17 residues. Germline values: CDR1 SGHNT, CDR2 YYREEE (reference sequence). The ends lost 5 bases at V and 5 bases at J; junction bases unmatched: 12. The CDR3 reads CASRKYLAGANTGELFF. CDR3 nucleotides: TGTGCCAGCAGAAAATATCTAGCGGGAGCAAATACCGGGGAGCTGTTTTTT.

The chain links TRBV5-1 to TRBJ2-3; tentatively, D is TRBD1 (6 bases). The CDR3 runs 15 residues. Germline assignment: CDR1 SGHRS and CDR2 YFSETQ. V was clipped by 2 bases and J by 5 bases, with 15 bases between them. The CDR3 here is CASSLPSGQKDTQYF. As DNA, the CDR3 is TGCGCCAGCAGCTTACCATCAGGACAGAAAGATACGCAGTATTTT. Full variable domain (rest looked up from reference TRBV5-1 and TRBJ2-3): KAGVTQTPRYLIKTRGQQVTLSCSPISGHRSVSWYQQTPGQGLQFLFEYFSETQRNKGNFPGRFSGRQFSNSRSEMNVSTLELGDSALYLCASSLPSGQKDTQYFGPGTRLTVL.

This chain uses TRBV9 with TRBJ1-4; 7 nucleotides align to TRBD1. This CDR3 has 20 residues. Germline loops: CDR1 SGDLS, CDR2 YYNGEE. The V and J ends lost 4 bases and 1 base, in that order; junction bases with no gene match: 19. CDR3 in DNA: TGTGCCAGCAGCCCTCATTTCGGAGGGGGCGCGTTAGGAACTAATGAAAAACTGTTTTTT. Protein: CASSPHFGGGALGTNEKLFF.

By share, this clone counts as medium-sized. This chain joins TRBV7-9 and TRBJ2-1; D ambiguous. The CDR3 loop spans 14 amino acids. The germline CDR1 and CDR2 sequences are SEHNR and FQNEAQ (reference sequence). V was shortened by 5 bases and J by 9 bases, with 17 bases between the two germline ends. CDR3 region: CASSPPLVMSEQFF. Here the CDR3 DNA reads TGTGCCAGCAGCCCACCTCTAGTGATGAGTGAGCAGTTCTTC.

The DNA of the CDR3 is TGTGCCAGCAGTGAAGTCAATGAGCAGTTCTTC. Translating it yields CASSEVNEQFF. The chain carries TRBV2 and TRBJ2-1; no reliable D call. The CDR3 contains 11 residues. Trimming took off 1 base at V and 6 bases at J, with 1 base between the two ends. Germline CDR1 is SNHLY and CDR2 is FYNNEI.